The clone carrying this T cell receptor (beta chain) has a single count. The data originate from a study of shared T cell receptors in the human thymus. TCRdb's copy holds only in-frame clones and misses some; the assay was immunoSEQ multiplex PCR. The sample yields a few hundred thousand clones, 85% to 95% seen once. V lost 3 bases, J lost 2 bases, and 7 bases stayed unmatched. CDR3 size: 17 residues. Germline CDR1 is MNHEY and CDR2 is SMNVEV (reference sequence). This sequence was found in a human donor. The chain joins TRBV27 to TRBJ2-7; 13 bases map to TRBD2. The specimen sequenced was thymocytes. CDR3 loop: CASSLRLAGGVPYEQYF. DNA of the CDR3: TGTGCCAGCAGTTTGCGACTAGCGGGAGGTGTCCCCTACGAGCAGTACTTC.